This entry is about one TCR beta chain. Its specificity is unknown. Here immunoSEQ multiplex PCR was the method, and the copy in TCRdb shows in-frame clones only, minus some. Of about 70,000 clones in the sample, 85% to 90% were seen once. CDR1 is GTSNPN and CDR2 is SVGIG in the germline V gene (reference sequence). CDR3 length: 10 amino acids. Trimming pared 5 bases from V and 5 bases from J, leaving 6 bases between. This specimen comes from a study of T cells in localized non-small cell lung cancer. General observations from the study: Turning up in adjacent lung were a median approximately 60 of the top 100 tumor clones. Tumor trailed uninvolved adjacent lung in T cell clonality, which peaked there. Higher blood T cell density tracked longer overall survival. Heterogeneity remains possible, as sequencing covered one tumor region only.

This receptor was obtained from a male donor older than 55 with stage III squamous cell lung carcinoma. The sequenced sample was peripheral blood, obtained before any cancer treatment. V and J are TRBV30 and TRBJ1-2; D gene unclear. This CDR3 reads CAWGEYGYTF. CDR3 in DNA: TGTGCCTGGGGAGAGTATGGCTACACCTTC.